Following are 10 T cell receptor beta chains from one sample sequenced in a study of shared clonotypes between healthy human individuals. Sequenced by immunoSEQ multiplex PCR; TCRdb stores in-frame clones only, minus some. This sample has 730,000 or so clones; approximately 75% occur once, and the top ten carry under 2%. The sequencing input was memory CD4+ T cells sorted from blood. The subset is: CD45RA-negative fraction. The receptors were gathered from a woman under 40 in good health.

This clone was observed a few times. The V and J genes are TRBV7-9 and TRBJ2-1; D gene uncertain. This CDR3 has 14 residues. V lost 0 bases and J 6 bases, leaving 9 bases between the germline ends. CDR1 is SEHNR and CDR2 is FQNEAQ in the germline V gene (reference sequence). This CDR3 reads CASSLAGRVNEQFF. Here the CDR3 DNA reads TGTGCCAGCAGCTTAGCGGGTAGGGTCAATGAGCAGTTCTTC.

In regard to this clone: The same CDR3 is also encoded by other DNA sequences in this sample. This rearrangement joins TRBV6-5 to TRBJ2-7; D might be TRBD1 or TRBD2, each matching 6 bases. Looked up from germline, CDR1 is MNHEY and CDR2 is SVGAGI. The CDR3 is made up of 12 amino acids. With 5 bases removed from V and 2 bases from J, the gap between germline ends came to 7 bases. The CDR3 nucleotides read TGTGCCAGCAGTAGGGGGGCCTACGAGCAGTACTTC. This sequence encodes CASSRGAYEQYF.

This chain joins TRBV7-9 and TRBJ2-7; D is tentatively TRBD1 or TRBD2 (5 bases each). CDR3 size: 16 residues. Germline CDR1 and CDR2: SEHNR and FQNEAQ (reference sequence). V was trimmed by 5 bases and J by 4 bases, leaving 21 bases between them. For the CDR3, the DNA is TGTGCCAGCAGCCGACCACCGGGACGGAAAAATTACGAGCAGTACTTC. Protein: CASSRPPGRKNYEQYF.

The chain uses TRBV30 and TRBJ2-5; TRBD2 agrees at 11 bases. CDR1 and CDR2 (germline): GTSNPN, SVGIG (reference sequence). V lost 1 base to trimming and J lost 11 bases; unmatched junction nucleotides: 9. This CDR3 has 14 amino acids. CDR3 protein: CAWSAGLAGGEQYF. CDR3 in DNA: TGTGCCTGGAGTGCAGGGCTAGCGGGAGGAGAGCAGTACTTC.

The genes are TRBV14 and TRBJ2-1; 12 bases are a match to TRBD2. Germline trimming cut 2 bases from V and 7 bases from J; bases unmatched to any gene: 3. The germline gives CDR1 SGHDN, CDR2 FVKESK. This CDR3 comprises 15 residues. The CDR3 protein is CASSQITSGRNEQFF. DNA for the CDR3: TGTGCCAGCAGCCAAATAACTAGCGGGAGGAATGAGCAGTTCTTC.

The chain combines TRBV7-9 with TRBJ2-1, with unresolved D. The CDR3 has 12 residues. The germline CDR1 and CDR2 sequences are SEHNR and FQNEAQ (reference sequence). V dropped 3 bases and J dropped 8 bases, with 8 bases sitting between them. The CDR3, as DNA: TGTGCCAGCAGCTTTTTGGTGGATGAGCAGTTCTTC. Protein sequence: CASSFLVDEQFF.

The chain couples TRBV28 to TRBJ1-2; no definite D call. Germline V gene lookup returns CDR1 MDHEN and CDR2 SYDVKM. CDR3 size: 13 residues. V lost 3 bases to trimming and J lost 5 bases, with 10 bases between them. CDR3 amino acids: CASSFSAGYGYTF. The CDR3 DNA reads as TGTGCCAGCAGTTTCTCGGCGGGGTATGGCTACACCTTC.

The chain couples TRBV27 to TRBJ1-1, with no clear D. Trimming stripped 7 bases from V and 8 bases from J, with 17 bases between. This CDR3 has 13 residues. Germline V CDR1 and CDR2: MNHEY, SMNVEV (reference sequence). DNA for the CDR3: TGTGCCAGCACGGCGGGCTTTTTTGGGGAAGCTTTCTTT. This codes for CASTAGFFGEAFF.

This clone was seen just once. V and J are TRBV19 and TRBJ2-1; 8 bases map to TRBD1. The V gene's germline CDR1 is LNHDA and CDR2 SQIVND (reference sequence). This CDR3 comprises 14 residues. With V trimmed by 5 bases and J by 4 bases, 4 bases remained unmatched. The CDR3 coding sequence is TGTGCCAGTAGTTTCGGACAGGGATACAATGAGCAGTTCTTC. It codes for CASSFGQGYNEQFF.

The chain couples TRBV15 to TRBJ1-5, with 10 bases lining up with TRBD1. V was pared by 5 bases and J by 3 bases, with 7 bases of the junction left unmatched. This CDR3 region has 16 residues. Germline V gene data show CDR1 as LNHNV and CDR2 as YYDKDF (reference sequence). DNA of the CDR3: TGTGCCACCAGCCGAACCGGGACAGGGGACAATCAGCCCCAGCATTTT. It yields the protein CATSRTGTGDNQPQHF.